This TCR beta chain was identified in a study of PD-1 blockade in classical Hodgkin lymphoma. Study context: Intravenous nivolumab at 3 mg/kg was given to patients every 2 weeks. Study-level findings and limits: Significantly greater TCR diversity emerged by C4D1 in CD4+ cells but not CD8+ cells. Complete responders entered with baseline diversity on par with newly diagnosed patients, the results showed. Patients excluded were those beginning nivolumab under 1 year after ASCT.

The germline CDR1 and CDR2 sequences are MNHNY and SVGAGI (reference sequence). The CDR3 spans 13 residues. V gave up 10 bases and J gave up 4 bases; unmatched junction bases: 10. About this clone: Its antigen is unknown.

The data were produced by immunoSEQ multiplex PCR, yet TCRdb's version contains in-frame clones alone and is incomplete. Here the sample spans some 93,000 clones, 89% being singletons. Following autologous stem cell transplantation, relapse occurred in every patient, and exposure to brentuximab vedotin varied. Sequenced material: peripheral blood mononuclear cells (PBMCs), taken before the second cycle of nivolumab. This TCR was sampled from a human donor with classical Hodgkin lymphoma. This sequence joins TRBV6-6 and TRBJ2-7; 7 bases agree with TRBD2. The CDR3 coding sequence is TGTGCCACCCATACAACCGGGGGGTACGAGCAGTACTTC. Amino acid sequence: CATHTTGGYEQYF.